This is a list of T cell receptor beta chains from one sample in a study of breast tumors, draining lymph nodes, adjacent tissues. TCRdb re-derived calls from the multiplex PCR reads in MiXCR, one entry per CDR3 protein. The table records over 150,000 distinct CDR3 sequences, around 29% of them present only once. Sequences were obtained from axillary lymph node tissue. The receptors here all came from a female donor with breast cancer. Some clones in this sample may be carry-over from other donors' samples. Each CDR3 is given with its conserved first and last residue. Each record gives: D gene, V gene, J gene, clone size, CDR3 DNA, CDR3 protein. A D gene is named only where the DNA matches it firmly. For some rows the clone size is stated as once, few or many, or as a class when expanded; others skip it.

.	TRBV6-2/TRBV6-3	TRBJ2-3	.	TGTACCAGCAGTTACTCATCCGGGGGAGATACGCAGTATTTT	CTSSYSSGGDTQYF
TRBD2	TRBV5-1	TRBJ2-2	many	TGCGCCAGCAGCTTATCTAGCGGGGGAGGCACCGGGGAGCTGTTTTTT	CASSLSSGGGTGELFF
.	TRBV15	TRBJ1-5	many	TGTGCCACCAGCACCCTGGGGCAGGCCTCTCGCAGCAATCAGCCCCAGCATTTT	CATSTLGQASRSNQPQHF
.	TRBV2	TRBJ2-4	.	TGTGCCAGCTTTCCATTGGTGGGGCGAGCCAGGAACATTCAGTACTTC	CASFPLVGRARNIQYF
.	TRBV9	TRBJ2-7	.	TGTGCCAGCAGCAGAGCCCCAGGGGGGTCCTACGAGCAGTACTTC	CASSRAPGGSYEQYF
.	TRBV7-3	TRBJ1-3	.	TGTGCCAGCAGCTTAAGGAGCACCATATATTTT	CASSLRSTIYF
.	TRBV19	TRBJ1-6	.	TGTGCCAGTAGTTATCCAGAATCACCCCTCCACTTT	CASSYPESPLHF
TRBD1	TRBV25-1	TRBJ1-2	many	TGTGCCAGCAGTGAACCTAGGAGGGGACAGGCCCATGGCTACACCTTC	CASSEPRRGQAHGYTF
.	TRBV6-2/TRBV6-3	TRBJ1-6	many	TGTGCCAGCAGTTACCCCGACGCCAAGGGTTATTCACCCCTCCACTTT	CASSYPDAKGYSPLHF
.	TRBV6-5	TRBJ2-5	.	TGTGCCAGCAGTTCCGCGGAGCTCCAAGAGACCCAGTACTTC	CASSSAELQETQYF
.	TRBV5-1	TRBJ2-7	many	TGCGCCAGCAGCTCTGGTTCCACCGACTCCCCCCATGAGTACTTC	CASSSGSTDSPHEYF
TRBD2	TRBV7-9	TRBJ2-7	many	TGTGCCAGCAGCCCTCCGGGGGGGAATTGGTACGAGCAGTACTTC	CASSPPGGNWYEQYF
TRBD2	TRBV20-1	TRBJ2-1	many	TGCAGTGCTCCCGACAGCGGGGGGATGAAGCAGTTCTTC	CSAPDSGGMKQFF
TRBD1	TRBV6-1	TRBJ1-6	many	TGTGCCAGCAGTGAAATTCGTGGGACAGGGAATTCACCCCTCCACTTT	CASSEIRGTGNSPLHF
.	TRBV20-1	TRBJ2-3	once	TGCAGTGCTAGAAGTGGGCAGGGAGGAGCTACGCAGTATTTC	CSARSGQGGATQYF
.	TRBV7-9	TRBJ2-7	.	TGTGCCAGTTCTCCGACAGGATATTACGAGCAGTACTTC	CASSPTGYYEQYF
.	TRBV14	TRBJ2-4	few	TGTGCCAGCAGCTCGCTCGACGTAGCCAAAAACATTCAGTACTTC	CASSSLDVAKNIQYF
.	TRBV18	TRBJ2-6	.	TGTGCCAGCTCACCACCAGGGATCAGCTCTGGGGCCAACGTCCTGACTTTC	CASSPPGISSGANVLTF
.	TRBV11-2	TRBJ1-2	many	TGTGCCAGCAGCTTAGACTCGGGGACACCCCGCGGCGGCTACACCTTC	CASSLDSGTPRGGYTF
TRBD2	TRBV12-3/TRBV12-4	TRBJ2-7	many	TGTGCCAGCAGCCGACTAGCGGGGGTCGAGCAGTACTTC	CASSRLAGVEQYF
.	TRBV5-8	TRBJ1-3	many	TGTGCCAGCTGGACGGGGCCAGCTGCCCCTGGAAACACCATATATTTT	CASWTGPAAPGNTIYF
.	TRBV29-1	TRBJ1-2	many	TGCAGCGTTGGAGTTCCAGGGGTTGGCTACACCTTC	CSVGVPGVGYTF
TRBD2	TRBV7-3	TRBJ2-7	many	TGTGCCAGCAGCTTCGGTCGACTAGCGGGGACATCCTACGAGCAGTACTTC	CASSFGRLAGTSYEQYF
.	TRBV6-2/TRBV6-3	TRBJ2-1	.	TGTGCCAGCACCCCCTTGGGGAGAGGGTCCTACAATGAGCAGTTCTTC	CASTPLGRGSYNEQFF
.	TRBV20-1	TRBJ2-4	few	TGCAGTGCTAGGGACTCTAACATTCAGTCCTTC	CSARDSNIQSF
TRBD1	TRBV20-1	TRBJ2-4	.	TGCAGTGGACAGGGCGAAAACATTCAGCACTTC	CSGQGENIQHF
.	TRBV7-6	TRBJ1-3	.	TGTGCCAGCAGCTTAGGTGCCGCTGGAAACACCATATATTTT	CASSLGAAGNTIYF
.	TRBV29-1	TRBJ2-7	many	TGCAGCGTTGCACCCAGGGGTGGGTACGAGCAGTACTTC	CSVAPRGGYEQYF
.	TRBV12-3/TRBV12-4	TRBJ1-1	many	TGTGCCAGCAGCTTGGGTCTTAACACTGAAGCTTTCTTT	CASSLGLNTEAFF
.	TRBV7-9	TRBJ1-6	.	TGTGCCAGCAGCTTACAGACAGGCACCAATTCACCCCTCCACTTT	CASSLQTGTNSPLHF
TRBD1	TRBV18	TRBJ2-3	few	TGTGCCAGCTCAAAGGGGACAGGGCAGCTCACAGATACGCAGTATTTT	CASSKGTGQLTDTQYF
.	TRBV5-1	TRBJ1-3	many	TGCGCCAGCAGCCCCGGCGGGGAAGCGTCTGGAAACACCATATATTTT	CASSPGGEASGNTIYF
.	TRBV7-2	TRBJ2-3	many	TGTGCCAGCAGCTCCCATTTAGCGCCAGGCACAGATACGCAGTATTTT	CASSSHLAPGTDTQYF
.	TRBV5-1	TRBJ2-2	many	TGCGCCAGCAGTCTTTTACAGGCGACGGGGGAGCTGTTTTTT	CASSLLQATGELFF
.	TRBV6-2/TRBV6-3	TRBJ2-5	many	TGTGCCAGCAGTAGTCGGATTGGGGAGACCCAGTACTTC	CASSSRIGETQYF
TRBD2	TRBV20-1	TRBJ2-3	many	TGCAGTGCTTCCTGGACTAGCGGGAGGGGAGATACGCAGTATTTT	CSASWTSGRGDTQYF
.	TRBV11-2	TRBJ2-2	many	TGTGCCAGCAGCTTATTGGTGGGGAGCGGGGAGCTGTTTTTT	CASSLLVGSGELFF
TRBD2	TRBV24-1	TRBJ2-3	many	TGTGCCACCAGTGGTCTAGCGGGGTTGGATACGCAGTATTTT	CATSGLAGLDTQYF
.	TRBV19	TRBJ2-2	many	TGTGCCAGTAGTTCCGGGGGGCCGAACACCGGGGAGCTGTTTTTT	CASSSGGPNTGELFF
.	TRBV7-9	TRBJ2-5	many	TGTGCCAGCAGCTTCCCCGGCCAGGAAGAGACCCAGTACTTC	CASSFPGQEETQYF
.	TRBV6-2/TRBV6-3	TRBJ2-7	.	TGTGCCAGCCCCAAGGGGCAGCCCTACGAGCAGTACTTC	CASPKGQPYEQYF
TRBD1	TRBV2	TRBJ2-1	many	TGTGCCAGCAGGAAAGGGGACAGGACTCGAGGGGGTGAGCAGTTCTTC	CASRKGDRTRGGEQFF
.	TRBV30	TRBJ1-6	many	TGTGCCTGGGACGGGCAGGGTAATTCACCCCTCCACTTT	CAWDGQGNSPLHF
.	TRBV30	TRBJ2-1	.	TGTGCCTGGAGTAAGATCAGCAATGAGCAGTTCTTC	CAWSKISNEQFF
.	TRBV29-1	TRBJ1-1	.	TGCAGCGTTGATCAGGGGAGATCAAACACTGAAGCTTTCTTT	CSVDQGRSNTEAFF
TRBD2	TRBV6-6	TRBJ2-3	few	TGTGCCAGCAGTTATAGCGGGGGCCGCACAGATACGCAGTATTTT	CASSYSGGRTDTQYF